The sequence of this TCR beta chain was determined in a study of vaccination and CD4 T cells after COVID-19. The CDR3 loop spans 14 amino acids. The germline V and J ends were trimmed by 0 bases and 6 bases, with 7 bases remaining between them. Germline CDR1 KGHDR, CDR2 SFDVKD. On this clonotype: Its antigen is still unknown.

The Oncomine TCR Beta short-read assay was what sequenced the DNA obtained from cultured CD4+ T cells. TCRdb reprocessed the PCR reads via MiXCR and lists one record per CDR3 protein. The sample contains some 18,000 distinct CDR3 sequences, over 75% of which appear only once. The treatment here: approximately nine-day PBMC culture with coronavirus spike peptide pools or control peptides (ViraFEST assay). This chain uses TRBV24-1 with TRBJ2-2, with a weak D call TRBD2 (5 bases). The source material was CD4+ T cells from blood, cultured in vitro, sampled after SARS-CoV-2 vaccination. The origin of this receptor is a human donor who received a COVID-19 vaccine. The CDR3 region has the DNA TGTGCCACCAGTGATTTGTTCGGGGCCGGGGAGCTGTTTTTT. Protein sequence: CATSDLFGAGELFF.